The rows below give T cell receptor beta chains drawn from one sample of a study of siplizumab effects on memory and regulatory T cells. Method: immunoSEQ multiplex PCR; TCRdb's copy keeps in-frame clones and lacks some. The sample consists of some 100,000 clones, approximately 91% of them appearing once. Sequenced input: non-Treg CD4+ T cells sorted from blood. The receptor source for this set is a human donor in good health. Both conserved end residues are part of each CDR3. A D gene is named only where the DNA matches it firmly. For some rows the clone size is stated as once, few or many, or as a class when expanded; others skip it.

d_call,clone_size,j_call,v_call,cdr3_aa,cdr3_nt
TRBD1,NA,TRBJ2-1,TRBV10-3,CAIRGTGRNEQFF,TGTGCCATCAGGGGGACAGGACGGAATGAGCAGTTCTTC
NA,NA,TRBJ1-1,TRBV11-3,CASSMSRMNTEAFF,TGTGCCAGCAGCATGTCGAGGATGAACACTGAAGCTTTCTTT
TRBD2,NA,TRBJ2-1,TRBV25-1,CASSGSGGSYNEQFF,TGTGCCAGCAGTGGTAGCGGGGGCTCCTACAATGAGCAGTTCTTC
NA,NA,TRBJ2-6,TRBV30,CAWSVGGSGANVLTF,TGTGCCTGGAGTGTAGGCGGTTCCGGGGCCAACGTCCTGACTTTC
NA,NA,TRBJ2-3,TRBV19,CASSIHTDTQYF,TGTGCCAGTAGTATCCACACAGATACGCAGTATTTT
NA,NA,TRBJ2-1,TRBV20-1,CSATNNEQFF,TGCAGTGCTACCAACAATGAGCAGTTCTTC
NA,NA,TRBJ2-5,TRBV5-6,CASSLSPGEETQYF,TGTGCCAGCAGCTTGTCCCCAGGGGAAGAGACCCAGTACTTC
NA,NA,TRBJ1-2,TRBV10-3,CAISEQTGDKSGYTF,TGTGCCATCAGTGAGCAGACCGGGGACAAAAGTGGCTACACCTTC
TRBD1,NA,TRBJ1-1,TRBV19,CASNPGTDWTEAFF,TGTGCCAGCAACCCTGGGACAGACTGGACTGAAGCTTTCTTT
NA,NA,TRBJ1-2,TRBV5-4,CASSLGVQGVGYTF,TGTGCCAGCAGCTTGGGAGTCCAGGGCGTTGGCTACACCTTC
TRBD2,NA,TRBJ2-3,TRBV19,CASSWGIAGSPDTQYF,TGTGCCAGTAGTTGGGGGATAGCGGGGTCACCAGATACGCAGTATTTT
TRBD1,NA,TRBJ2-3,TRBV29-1,CSVDRTGGTDTQYF,TGCAGCGTTGACCGGACAGGGGGCACAGATACGCAGTATTTT
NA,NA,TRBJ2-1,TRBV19,CASSTTLANNYNEQFF,TGTGCCAGTAGTACCACATTAGCGAACAACTACAATGAGCAGTTCTTC
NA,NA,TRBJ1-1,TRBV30,CAWHDRANTEAFF,TGTGCCTGGCATGACAGAGCGAACACTGAAGCTTTCTTT
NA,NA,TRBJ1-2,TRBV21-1,CASSKKMTRVGSNYGYTF,TGTGCCAGCAGCAAAAAGATGACCAGGGTAGGTTCTAACTATGGCTACACCTTC
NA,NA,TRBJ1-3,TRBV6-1,CASRPGAAGNTIYF,TGTGCCAGTAGACCAGGGGCGGCCGGAAACACCATATATTTT
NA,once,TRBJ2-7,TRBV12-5,CASGLVGARSALEQYF,TGTGCTAGTGGTTTGGTAGGTGCCAGAAGCGCTCTCGAGCAGTACTTC
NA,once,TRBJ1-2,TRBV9,CASSVDLTVNYGYTF,TGTGCCAGCAGCGTAGATCTGACAGTTAACTATGGCTACACCTTC
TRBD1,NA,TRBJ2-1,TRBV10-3,CAISGQRGQGVNEQFF,TGTGCCATCAGTGGACAGAGGGGACAGGGAGTCAATGAGCAGTTCTTC
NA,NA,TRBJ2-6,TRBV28,CASTSGTVFSGANVLTF,TGTGCCAGCACCAGCGGGACAGTCTTCTCTGGGGCCAACGTCCTGACTTTC
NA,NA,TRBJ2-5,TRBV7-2,CASSLVRETQYF,TGTGCCAGCAGCTTAGTTAGGGAGACCCAGTACTTC
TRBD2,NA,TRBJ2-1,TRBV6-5,CASSYSTSGRAGEQFF,TGTGCCAGCAGTTACTCTACTAGCGGGAGGGCCGGTGAGCAGTTCTTC
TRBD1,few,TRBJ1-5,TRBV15,CATSSVGTDSNQPQHF,TGTGCCACCAGCAGCGTGGGGACAGATAGCAATCAGCCCCAGCATTTT
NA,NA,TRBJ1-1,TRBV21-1,CASQKKMLETEAFF,TGTGCCAGCCAAAAGAAAATGTTGGAGACTGAAGCTTTCTTT
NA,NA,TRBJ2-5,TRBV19,CASSIEGPFGTQYF,TGTGCCAGTAGTATAGAGGGACCGTTCGGGACCCAGTACTTC
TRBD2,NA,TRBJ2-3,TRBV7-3,CASSLSGRAEDTQYF,TGTGCCAGCAGCCTTAGCGGGAGGGCAGAAGATACGCAGTATTTT
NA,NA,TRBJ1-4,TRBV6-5,CASSPLGLPNEKLFF,TGTGCCAGCAGTCCCTTGGGGTTGCCTAATGAAAAACTGTTTTTT
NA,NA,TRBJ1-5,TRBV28,CASTGGARQPQHF,TGTGCCAGCACCGGGGGGGCGAGGCAGCCCCAGCATTTT
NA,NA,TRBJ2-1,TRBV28,CASSLDSNSYNEQFF,TGTGCCAGCAGTTTAGACAGCAACTCCTACAATGAGCAGTTCTTC
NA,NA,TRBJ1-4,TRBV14,CASSQVRGATNEKLFF,TGTGCCAGCAGCCAAGTAAGGGGTGCAACTAATGAAAAACTGTTTTTT
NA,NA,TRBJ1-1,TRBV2,CASCSGLNTEAFF,TGTGCCAGCTGTTCAGGGTTGAACACTGAAGCTTTCTTT
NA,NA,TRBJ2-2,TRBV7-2,CASSLVSVSGELFF,TGTGCCAGCAGCTTAGTTTCAGTGTCCGGGGAGCTGTTTTTT
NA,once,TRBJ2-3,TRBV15,CATSRDPLAPTSTDTQYF,TGTGCCACCAGCAGAGATCCCCTAGCGCCGACTAGCACAGATACGCAGTATTTT
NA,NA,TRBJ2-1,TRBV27,CASSLPLYGSYNEQFF,TGTGCCAGCAGTTTACCGTTATATGGGTCCTACAATGAGCAGTTCTTC
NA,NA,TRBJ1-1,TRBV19,CASSIDWDRTEAFF,TGTGCCAGTAGTATAGACTGGGACCGCACTGAAGCTTTCTTT
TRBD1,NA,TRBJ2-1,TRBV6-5,CASSGQGANEQFF,TGTGCCAGCAGTGGACAGGGGGCCAATGAGCAGTTCTTC
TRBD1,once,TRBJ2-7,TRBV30,CAWSAGTGMGEQYF,TGTGCCTGGAGCGCCGGGACAGGGATGGGCGAGCAGTACTTC
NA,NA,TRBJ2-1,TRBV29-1,CSVAHYNEQFF,TGCAGCGTGGCTCACTACAATGAGCAGTTCTTC
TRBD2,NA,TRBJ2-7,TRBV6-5,CASSPAGGGLYEQYF,TGTGCCAGCAGTCCAGCGGGAGGTGGATTATACGAGCAGTACTTC
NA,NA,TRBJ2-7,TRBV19,CASSIALVDEQYF,TGTGCCAGTAGTATAGCCCTCGTCGACGAGCAGTACTTC
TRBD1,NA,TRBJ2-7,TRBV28,CASSSTGTGGGYEQYF,TGTGCCAGCAGCTCCACGGGGACAGGGGGTGGGTACGAGCAGTACTTC
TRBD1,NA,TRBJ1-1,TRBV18,CASSPYSGTGGPDTEAFF,TGTGCCAGCTCACCTTATTCCGGGACAGGGGGTCCGGACACTGAAGCTTTCTTT